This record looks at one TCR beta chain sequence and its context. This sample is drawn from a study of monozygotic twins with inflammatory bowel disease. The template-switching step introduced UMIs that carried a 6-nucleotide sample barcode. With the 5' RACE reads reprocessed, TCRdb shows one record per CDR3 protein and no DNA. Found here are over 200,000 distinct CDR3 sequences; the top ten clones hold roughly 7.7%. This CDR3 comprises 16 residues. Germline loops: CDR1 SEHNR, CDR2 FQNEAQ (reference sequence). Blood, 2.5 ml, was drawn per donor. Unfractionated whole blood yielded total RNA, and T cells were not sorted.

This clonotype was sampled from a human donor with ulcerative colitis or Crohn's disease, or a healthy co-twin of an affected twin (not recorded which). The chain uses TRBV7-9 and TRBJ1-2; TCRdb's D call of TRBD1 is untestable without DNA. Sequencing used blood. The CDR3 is CASSPTSGTDFYGYTF.